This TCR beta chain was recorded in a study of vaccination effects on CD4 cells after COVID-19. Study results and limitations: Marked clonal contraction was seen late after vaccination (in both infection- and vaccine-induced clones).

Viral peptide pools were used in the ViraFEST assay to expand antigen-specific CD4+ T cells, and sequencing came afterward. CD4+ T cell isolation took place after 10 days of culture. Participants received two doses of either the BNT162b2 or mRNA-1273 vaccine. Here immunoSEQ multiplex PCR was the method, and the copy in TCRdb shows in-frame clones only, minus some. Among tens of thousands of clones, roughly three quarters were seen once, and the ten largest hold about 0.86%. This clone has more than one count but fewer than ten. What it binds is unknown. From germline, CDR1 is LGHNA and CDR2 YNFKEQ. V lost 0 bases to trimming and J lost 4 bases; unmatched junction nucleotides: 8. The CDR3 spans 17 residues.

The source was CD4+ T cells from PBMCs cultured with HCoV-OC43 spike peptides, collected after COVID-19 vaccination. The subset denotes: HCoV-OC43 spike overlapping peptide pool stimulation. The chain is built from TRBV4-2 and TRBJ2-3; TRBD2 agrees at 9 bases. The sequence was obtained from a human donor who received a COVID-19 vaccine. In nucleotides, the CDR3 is TGTGCCAGCAGCCAAGAGAGGCGACTAGCGGTGCCAGATACGCAGTATTTT. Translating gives CASSQERRLAVPDTQYF.